One and the same sample provided the 16 T cell receptor beta chains below, sequenced in a study of immune evolution from preneoplasia to lung adenocarcinoma. Only in-frame clones appear in the TCRdb table, and some are missing; sequencing was by immunoSEQ multiplex PCR. The sample lists more than 12,000 clones, more than 75% seen once, with 2.5% to 3% in the top ten. Sequencing was performed on FFPE minimally invasive lung adenocarcinoma tissue. Every receptor here comes from a person between 60 and 79 years old with lung adenocarcinoma.

The chain is built from TRBV6-5 and TRBJ2-3, with TRBD2 identical over 12 bases. Germline V gene data show CDR1 as MNHEY and CDR2 as SVGAGI. The V segment lost 7 bases and the J segment 4 bases; nucleotides outside the gene matches: 6. The CDR3 totals 15 residues. CDR3 coding DNA: TGTGCCAGCAACCCTAGCGGGGGGGACTCAGATACGCAGTATTTT. Its translation is CASNPSGGDSDTQYF.

V and J are TRBV19 and TRBJ2-7; D gene uncertain. The length of the CDR3 is 14 residues. V was cut by 3 bases and J by 7 bases, with 16 bases left in between. Germline V lookup: CDR1 LNHDA, CDR2 SQIVND (reference sequence). CDR3 DNA sequence: TGTGCCAGTAGTATTAGATCCAAGAGAAGGGAGCAGTACTTC. Its protein is CASSIRSKRREQYF.

This chain uses TRBV6-5 with TRBJ2-1; the match to TRBD2 covers 12 bases. The CDR3 has 15 residues. V shed 0 bases, J shed 8 bases, and the junction held 2 bases outside the gene matches. Germline V gene data show CDR1 as MNHEY and CDR2 as SVGAGI. CDR3: CASSYSLAGGHEQFF. The CDR3 DNA reads TGTGCCAGCAGTTACTCCCTAGCGGGGGGGCATGAGCAGTTCTTC.

The chain has TRBV4-2 and TRBJ2-7, with TRBD2 matching over 11 bases. The CDR3 covers 15 residues. The ends lost 1 base at V and 2 bases at J; junction bases unmatched: 1. Germline CDR1 is LGHNA and CDR2 is YNFKEQ. DNA of the CDR3: TGTGCCAGCAGCCAAGTTAGCGGGGGGGCCTACGAGCAGTACTTC. This encodes CASSQVSGGAYEQYF.

V usage is TRBV29-1 and J usage is TRBJ1-3; possible D gene TRBD1, 5 bases. The V and J ends lost 4 bases and 4 bases respectively, with 8 bases between them. This CDR3 has 12 amino acids. The germline CDR1 and CDR2 sequences are SQVTM and ANQGSEA. In DNA, the CDR3 is TGCAGCGTTGGAGGGGTCGGAAACACCATATATTTT. This gives the protein CSVGGVGNTIYF.

The chain uses TRBV28 and TRBJ1-5, with a possible D match to TRBD1 (5 bases). The V gene's germline CDR1 is MDHEN and CDR2 SYDVKM. Trimming removed 3 bases at V and 6 bases at J, with 15 bases between. The CDR3 runs 15 residues. The CDR3: CASSFGINRGQPQHF. The CDR3 DNA sequence: TGTGCCAGCAGTTTCGGAATCAATAGGGGTCAGCCCCAGCATTTT.

About this clone itself: Sequence at one end of the junction differs from germline and may be a read error. This same CDR3 is encoded by further DNA sequences in the sample. This sequence joins TRBV5-1 and TRBJ2-1; 8 bases line up with TRBD2. The CDR3 loop spans 14 amino acids. CDR1 is SGHRS, CDR2 YFSETQ, per germline. The CDR3 DNA is TGTGCCAGCAGCTTCCGGGGGGGCTACAATGAGCAGTTCTTC. This translates into CASSFRGGYNEQFF.

The chain joins TRBV7-6 to TRBJ1-4; the match to TRBD1 covers 10 bases. This CDR3 has 14 residues. J gave up 8 bases and V 3 bases, and 3 bases lay outside the gene matches. Germline CDR1 SGHVS, CDR2 FNYEAQ. The CDR3 DNA reads TGTGCCAGCAGCTTGGGACAGGGGAGCGAAAAACTGTTTTTT. Its protein is CASSLGQGSEKLFF.

V gene TRBV28 combines with J gene TRBJ1-1; D unclear. Between the trimmed V and J ends, which lost 3 bases and 0 bases, there was a span of 2 bases. CDR3 length: 12 amino acids. The germline V gene has CDR1 MDHEN and CDR2 SYDVKM. The CDR3 here is CASSLMNTEAFF. For the CDR3, the DNA is TGTGCCAGCAGTTTGATGAACACTGAAGCTTTCTTT.

The rearrangement uses TRBV19 and TRBJ1-2; D gene unclear. The CDR3 spans 12 residues. CDR1 is LNHDA, CDR2 SQIVND, per germline (reference sequence). Trimming shortened V by 8 bases and J by 4 bases, and 11 bases separated the two germline ends. The CDR3 region has the DNA TGTGCCAGTTCTGGATTCGGCTATGGCTACACCTTC. Encoded protein: CASSGFGYGYTF.

This clone was counted a few times. This chain links TRBV7-2 with TRBJ1-3; D remains unclear. The CDR3 covers 14 residues. The germline V gene encodes CDR1 SGHTA and CDR2 FQGNSA. V lost 3 bases, J lost 7 bases, and 13 bases lay in between. CDR3 coding DNA: TGTGCCAGCAGCTTTGCTCGTTTGGCGAACACCATATATTTT. Translated, it gives CASSFARLANTIYF.

The chain joins TRBV7-9 to TRBJ1-2; no definite D call. Germline-derived CDR1 and CDR2 are SEHNR and FQNEAQ (reference sequence). V lost 0 bases to trimming and J lost 4 bases, with 15 bases between them. This CDR3 region has 16 residues. The CDR3 loop is CASSLAPGGWVYGYTF. CDR3 nucleotides: TGTGCCAGCAGCTTAGCGCCGGGAGGGTGGGTCTATGGCTACACCTTC.

This rearrangement joins TRBV15 to TRBJ1-6; D uncertain. Germline V gene data show CDR1 as LNHNV and CDR2 as YYDKDF (reference sequence). Trimming took 1 base from V and 5 from J, leaving 15 bases between them. The CDR3 loop spans 17 amino acids. The CDR3 DNA reads as TGTGCCACCAGCAGAGCAGACACCACCTTGCATAATTCACCCCTCCACTTT. It encodes CATSRADTTLHNSPLHF.

The chain is built from TRBV5-4 and TRBJ2-5, with 12 bases lining up with TRBD1. J lost 4 bases, V lost 0 bases, and 1 base had no gene match. Germline V lookup: CDR1 SGHNT, CDR2 YYREEE (reference sequence). The CDR3 sequence is 15 residues long. CDR3 loop: CASSLEGQGAETQYF. In DNA form, the CDR3 reads TGTGCCAGCAGCTTGGAGGGACAGGGGGCAGAGACCCAGTACTTC.

This chain uses TRBV2 with TRBJ2-5; 12 bases agree with TRBD1. The CDR3 is made up of 16 amino acids. After removal of 6 bases from V and 5 bases from J, the junction contained 10 bases not matched to a gene. CDR1 and CDR2 (germline): SNHLY, FYNNEI. The DNA for the CDR3 is TGTGCCAGCAGGAAGGGGGGACAGGGGGCGACGGAGACCCAGTACTTC. Its translation is CASRKGGQGATETQYF. The variable domain in full, completed from reference TRBV2 and TRBJ2-5, reads EPEVTQTPSHQVTQMGQEVILRCVPISNHLYFYWYRQILGQKVEFLVSFYNNEISEKSEIFDDQFSVERPDGSNFTLKIRSTKLEDSAMYFCASRKGGQGATETQYFGPGTRLLVL.

The genes are TRBV29-1 and TRBJ2-3; no reliable D call. The CDR3 is 14 residues long. Germline CDR1 and CDR2: SQVTM and ANQGSEA. Trimming stripped 5 bases from V and 2 bases from J, with 14 bases between. The CDR3 loop is CSVYKGSVTDTQYF. As DNA, the CDR3 is TGCAGCGTTTACAAAGGCAGCGTCACAGATACGCAGTATTTT.